This T cell receptor (beta chain) was sequenced for a study of human T cells and chemical hapten exposure. CDR3 length equals 15 residues. Germline values: CDR1 MNHEY, CDR2 SVGEGT. Trimming shortened V by 0 bases and J by 2 bases, and 8 bases separated the two germline ends. Findings and caveats of the study: Donors in the study had alopecia, meaning their immune response may differ from healthy people's.

The table lists this clonotype with many counts. Its cognate antigen is unknown. Sample time point: patch test 2, 6 weeks after DPC sensitization. Indicated treatment: therapeutic diphenylcyclopropenone sensitization with weekly scalp DPC. TCRdb re-analysed the RACE reads in MiXCR, keeping a single row per CDR3 protein. The sample consists of approximately 350,000 distinct CDR3 sequences, over 6% of them appearing once. V and J are TRBV6-2 or TRBV6-3 and TRBJ1-5, with D maybe TRBD1 (5 bases). This specimen was whole blood, taken in connection with sensitization to the hapten diphenylcyclopropenone (DPC). The receptor was isolated from a woman aged 18-30 years with alopecia areata. Some clones in this sample may be carry-over from other donors' samples. CDR3 DNA: TGTGCCAGCAGTTACTCTGGGGGAGGCAATCAGCCCCAGCATTTT. Protein: CASSYSGGGNQPQHF.